The following is a T cell receptor (beta chain) sequence with its context. What it binds is not known. This record belongs to a study of cytomegalovirus exposure and HLA in healthy donors. About the research overall: In an earlier analysis, 95 million to 140 million unique TCR beta sequences were found from some 200 million T cells.

Looked up from germline, CDR1 is SGHRS and CDR2 is YFSETQ. There are 17 residues in the CDR3. Trimming cost V 4 bases and J 5 bases; bases outside gene matches: 13. General study points: A later examination showed that TCR association rates differed by HLA locus, with DRB1 most and HLA-C fewest.

PCR used 60 Vbeta primers and 13 Jbeta primers. Profiling relied on immunoSEQ multiplex PCR, and the TCRdb table lists in-frame clones only, not all of them. The table has 140,000 to 150,000 clones, 77% seen once. Sequencing was performed on PBMCs. The chain links TRBV5-1 to TRBJ2-5, with 11 nucleotides matching TRBD2. The receptor's source is a male donor in good health and CMV-seronegative. CDR3 sequence: CASSRLAGGGGGETQYF. The CDR3 bases are TGCGCCAGCAGCCGTCTAGCGGGGGGCGGCGGAGGGGAGACCCAGTACTTC.